This paragraph reports one T cell receptor (beta chain). Per the authors' pipeline: Cell counts per sample came from amplifying reference gene primers. TCRdb keeps only in-frame clones here, not all; method: immunoSEQ multiplex PCR. The D gene and trimming were derived from the DNA, and the V and J assignments and clone size from that table. The data contain under 250,000 clones, approximately 90% of them singletons. The data are from a study of blood T cell repertoires in COVID-19. The overall study: Sources were T cells, B-cell-depleted T cells, or PBMCs; the material itself was cDNA or gDNA.

Germline CDR1 reads LGHDT; CDR2 reads YNNKEL (reference sequence). Trimming cost V 2 bases and J 8 bases, with 18 bases left between them. This CDR3 contains 15 residues. The specimen sequenced was peripheral blood. This TCR derives from a woman in her thirties or forties with acute or convalescent COVID-19. This chain uses TRBV3-1 (or the pseudogene TRBV3-2) with TRBJ2-5, with D maybe TRBD1 (6 bases). CDR3 nucleotide sequence: TGTGCCAGCAGCCAATCTTCCGGGACAAGAGTAACCCAGTACTTC. Its translation: CASSQSSGTRVTQYF.